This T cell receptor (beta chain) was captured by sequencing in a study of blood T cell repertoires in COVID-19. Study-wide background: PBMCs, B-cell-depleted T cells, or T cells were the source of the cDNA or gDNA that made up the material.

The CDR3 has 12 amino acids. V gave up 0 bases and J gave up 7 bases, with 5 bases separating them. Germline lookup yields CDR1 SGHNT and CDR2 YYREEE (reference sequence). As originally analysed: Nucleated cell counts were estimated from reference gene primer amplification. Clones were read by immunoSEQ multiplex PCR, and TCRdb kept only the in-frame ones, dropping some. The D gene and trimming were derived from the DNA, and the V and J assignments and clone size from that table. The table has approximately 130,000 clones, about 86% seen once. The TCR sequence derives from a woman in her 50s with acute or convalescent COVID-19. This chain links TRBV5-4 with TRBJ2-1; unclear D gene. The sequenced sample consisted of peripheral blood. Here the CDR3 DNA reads TGTGCCAGCAGCTTGGGAGTAAATGAGCAGTTCTTC. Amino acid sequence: CASSLGVNEQFF.